Listed here are 21 T cell receptor beta chains from one sample, sequenced in a study of blood T cell repertoires in COVID-19. Sequencing used immunoSEQ multiplex PCR; TCRdb keeps in-frame clones, though not all of them. The top ten hold approximately 1.5% of the sample, which has over 200,000 clones, around nine tenths seen once. The sequencing input was peripheral blood. These receptors all come from a young man with active or convalescent COVID-19.

CDR3: CASSFSDTIYF. CDR3 DNA: TGTGCCAGCTCTTTTTCTGACACCATATATTTT. The gene calls are TRBV6-5 and TRBJ1-3; D is unresolved. With 8 bases removed from V and 8 bases from J, the gap between germline ends came to 10 bases. This CDR3 is 11 amino acids long. Per germline, CDR1 MNHEY and CDR2 SVGAGI.

This clone was seen once. This chain connects TRBV6-6 to TRBJ2-2; D is perhaps TRBD1 (6 bases). This CDR3 contains 16 residues. Germline assignment: CDR1 MNHNY and CDR2 SVGAGI (reference sequence). V gave up 2 bases and J gave up 1 base, with 11 bases separating them. The CDR3 protein is CASSYATGGNTGELFF. CDR3 DNA: TGTGCCAGCAGTTACGCGACAGGTGGGAACACCGGGGAGCTGTTTTTT.

This chain uses TRBV19 with TRBJ1-1, with D maybe TRBD1 (6 bases). The V gene's germline CDR1 is LNHDA and CDR2 SQIVND (reference sequence). With 3 bases removed from V and 6 bases from J, the gap between germline ends came to 17 bases. This CDR3 is built from 15 residues. The CDR3 coding sequence is TGTGCCAGTAGTATCCGGGCCAGGGGCGTAGCTGAAGCTTTCTTT. Its translation is CASSIRARGVAEAFF.

The chain combines TRBV24-1 with TRBJ1-5; D call uncertain. Germline-derived CDR1 and CDR2 are KGHDR and SFDVKD. V was clipped by 4 bases and J by 3 bases, with 6 bases between them. The length of the CDR3 is 13 residues. The CDR3 region has the DNA TGTGCCACCAGTGAGCACAACAATCAGCCCCAGCATTTT. Amino acid sequence: CATSEHNNQPQHF.

This clone was counted a single time. The V gene is TRBV2, the J gene TRBJ2-7; D unclear. The CDR3 extends over 13 amino acids. The V end was cut by 8 bases, the J end by 2 bases, with 13 bases between. CDR1 SNHLY and CDR2 FYNNEI come from the germline V gene. CDR3 bases: TGTGCCAGCTCAGTCGCTCTTACCTACGAGCAGTACTTC. It is translated as CASSVALTYEQYF.

With regard to this clone: The identical CDR3 is also encoded by other nucleotide sequences in the sample. In nucleotides, the CDR3 is TGTGCCTGGAGTAGCGGCCAAGAGACCCAGTACTTC. It is translated as CAWSSGQETQYF. This rearrangement joins TRBV30 to TRBJ2-5; D is possibly TRBD2 (5 bases). Germline-derived CDR1 and CDR2 are GTSNPN and SVGIG (reference sequence). This CDR3 is 12 amino acids long. V lost 2 bases, J lost 1 base, and 5 bases lay in between. Using reference TRBV30 and TRBJ2-5 for the parts outside the CDR3, the full variable domain is SQTIHQWPATLVQPVGSPLSLECTVEGTSNPNLYWYRQAAGRGLQLLFYSVGIGQISSEVPQNLSASRPQDRQFILSSKKLLLSDSGFYLCAWSSGQETQYFGPGTRLLVL.

This clone has only one observation. V usage is TRBV10-1 and J usage is TRBJ2-1, with D possibly being TRBD2 (7 bases). CDR1 and CDR2 (germline): WNHNN, SYGVQD (reference sequence). Trimming cost V 8 bases and J 6 bases, with 26 bases left between them. CDR3 length equals 17 residues. CDR3 DNA sequence: TGCGCCAGCCCGGAGGGGGGGTCCGGTTCCAGTGGCAATGAGCAGTTCTTC. Its translation is CASPEGGSGSSGNEQFF.

This chain connects TRBV3-1 (or the pseudogene TRBV3-2) to TRBJ2-7; 8 bases agree with TRBD1. This CDR3 comprises 13 residues. The germline V gene encodes CDR1 LGHDT and CDR2 YNNKEL (reference sequence). Trimming cost V 2 bases and J 9 bases; bases outside gene matches: 6. CDR3 sequence (DNA): TGTGCCAGCAGCCAATTGACAGGGGAGCGGCAGTACTTC. It translates to CASSQLTGERQYF.

The chain combines TRBV4-1 with TRBJ2-3; tentatively, D is TRBD1 (5 bases). The CDR3 runs to 15 residues. V was clipped by 5 bases and J by 2 bases, with 14 bases between them. Germline V gene data show CDR1 as MGHRA and CDR2 as YSYEKL. CDR3 sequence reads: CASSDLGHSTDTQYF. CDR3 in DNA: TGCGCCAGCAGCGATCTCGGACATTCCACAGATACGCAGTATTTT.

This clone was counted a single time. The J gene is TRBJ1-1, the V gene TRBV5-4; D gene unclear. Per germline, CDR1 SGHNT and CDR2 YYREEE (reference sequence). This CDR3 contains 14 residues. The ends were cut back, 4 bases at V and 7 bases at J, with 17 bases in the middle. The CDR3 nucleotides are TGTGCCAGCAGCCGGGGAACCCAGACGGGTGAAGCTTTCTTT. This encodes CASSRGTQTGEAFF.

The chain couples TRBV25-1 to TRBJ1-6; 7 bases fit TRBD1. This CDR3 has 17 residues. The trim removed 5 bases at V and 8 bases at J, leaving 15 bases unmatched. CDR1 MGHDK and CDR2 SYGVNS come from the germline V gene. Here the CDR3 reads CASSPNWGQFQHSPLHF. As DNA, the CDR3 is TGTGCCAGCAGTCCCAACTGGGGACAGTTCCAACATTCACCCCTCCACTTT. The full variable domain, its missing parts supplied by reference TRBV25-1 and TRBJ1-6, is EADIYQTPRYLVIGTGKKITLECSQTMGHDKMYWYQQDPGMELHLIHYSYGVNSTEKGDLSSESTVSRIRTEHFPLTLESARPSHTSQYLCASSPNWGQFQHSPLHFGNGTRLTVT.

The genes are TRBV9 and TRBJ2-5, with 9 nucleotides matching TRBD1. The CDR3 totals 13 residues. In germline, CDR1 is SGDLS, CDR2 YYNGEE. Trimming removed 3 bases from V and 5 bases from J; junction bases left unmatched: 2. CDR3 nucleotides: TGTGCCAGCAGCGACAGGGGGCGGGAGACCCAGTACTTC. Amino acid sequence: CASSDRGRETQYF.

The V gene is TRBV15, the J gene TRBJ2-7; 10 nucleotides line up with TRBD1. The CDR3 is 15 amino acids. With V trimmed by 3 bases and J by 3 bases, 5 bases remained unmatched. Per the germline V gene, CDR1 is LNHNV and CDR2 is YYDKDF (reference sequence). CDR3 protein: CATSRETGGSYEQYF. For the CDR3, the DNA is TGTGCCACCAGCAGGGAGACAGGGGGCAGCTACGAGCAGTACTTC.

The V gene is TRBV9, the J gene TRBJ2-3; 11 nucleotides align to TRBD2. The germline V gene has CDR1 SGDLS and CDR2 YYNGEE. J was trimmed by 4 bases and V by 5 bases; bases with no gene match: 12. CDR3 size: 17 residues. Here the CDR3 reads CASSIAGGPLVSDTQYF. The DNA for the CDR3 is TGTGCCAGCAGTATAGCGGGAGGGCCCCTCGTGTCAGATACGCAGTATTTT. Using reference TRBV9 and TRBJ2-3 for the parts outside the CDR3, the full variable domain is DSGVTQTPKHLITATGQRVTLRCSPRSGDLSVYWYQQSLDQGLQFLIQYYNGEERAKGNILERFSAQQFPDLHSELNLSSLELGDSALYFCASSIAGGPLVSDTQYFGPGTRLTVL.

The chain is built from TRBV6-5 and TRBJ1-6; possible D gene TRBD1, 6 bases. CDR3 size: 14 residues. The germline V gene has CDR1 MNHEY and CDR2 SVGAGI. V lost 8 bases and J 5 bases, leaving 13 bases between the germline ends. CDR3 residues: CASSKTGDNSPLHF. CDR3 sequence (DNA): TGTGCCAGCTCAAAGACAGGCGATAATTCACCCCTCCACTTT.

The chain carries TRBV9 and TRBJ2-3; 7 nucleotides line up with TRBD1. This CDR3 comprises 15 residues. Looked up from germline, CDR1 is SGDLS and CDR2 is YYNGEE. With 4 bases clipped from V and 1 base from J, the junction kept 6 bases outside the gene matches. CDR3 coding DNA: TGTGCCAGCAGCCTCGACAGGGTCGGCACAGATACGCAGTATTTT. Amino acids: CASSLDRVGTDTQYF.

V and J are TRBV24-1 and TRBJ2-4; 14 bases agree with TRBD2. Trimming took 3 bases from V and 13 from J; bases not matched to a gene: 7. Germline V gene lookup returns CDR1 KGHDR and CDR2 SFDVKD. The CDR3 sequence is 15 residues long. The CDR3 reads CATSDAGLAGGIQYF. The CDR3 DNA reads TGTGCCACCAGTGATGCTGGACTAGCGGGAGGAATCCAGTACTTC.

The CDR3 DNA follows: TGTGCCAGCAGCTTAATTCCGGGAGAGACCCAGTACTTC. Its protein product is CASSLIPGETQYF. The chain is built from TRBV7-9 and TRBJ2-5; D gene ambiguous. V was cut by 2 bases and J by 4 bases, with 8 bases left in between. CDR1 is SEHNR and CDR2 is FQNEAQ in the germline V gene (reference sequence). The CDR3 consists of 13 residues.

V is TRBV3-1 (or the pseudogene TRBV3-2) and J is TRBJ1-2, with TRBD1 identical over 10 bases. The CDR3 totals 16 residues. V dropped 4 bases and J dropped 0; count of bases not matched to a gene: 5. The germline V gene encodes CDR1 LGHDT and CDR2 YNNKEL (reference sequence). The CDR3 here is CASSLGQGGTNYGYTF. The CDR3 DNA reads as TGTGCCAGCAGCCTCGGACAGGGGGGAACTAACTATGGCTACACCTTC.

The CDR3 here is CASLRQSGNTIYF. The CDR3 DNA follows: TGTGCCAGCCTCAGGCAGTCTGGAAACACCATATATTTT. V gene TRBV5-6 combines with J gene TRBJ1-3; D remains ambiguous. The CDR3 sequence is 13 residues long. Trimming took 7 bases from V and 1 from J, leaving 9 bases between them. In germline, CDR1 is SGHDT, CDR2 YYEEEE.

This clone appeared once. This chain links TRBV27 with TRBJ1-5; 11 bases line up with TRBD1. The CDR3 has 17 amino acids. CDR1 and CDR2 from the germline V gene are MNHEY and SMNVEV (reference sequence). V lost 8 bases and J lost 2; bases outside the gene matches: 11. The CDR3 DNA follows: TGTGCCAGCGAAGCCCTGGGACAGGGGGTTGGCAATCAGCCCCAGCATTTT. Encoded protein: CASEALGQGVGNQPQHF.